What follows describes a single T cell receptor (beta chain). Germline CDR1 is GTSNPN and CDR2 is SVGIG (reference sequence). The CDR3 runs to 15 residues. V lost 3 bases and J lost 2, with 15 bases in between. This sample stems from a study of shared clonotypes between healthy human individuals. Profiled with immunoSEQ multiplex PCR; TCRdb holds only in-frame clones, not every one. Of 450,000 to 500,000 clones listed, around 80% are singletons. The genes are TRBV30 and TRBJ2-3; no firm D call. Material: PBMCs. The source is a woman in her thirties or forties in good health. Some clones in this sample may be carry-over from other donors' samples. CDR3 region: CAWRTWRNHTDTQYF. The CDR3 nucleotides are TGTGCCTGGAGAACTTGGCGGAATCACACAGATACGCAGTATTTT.